This TCR beta chain stems from a study of molecular identifiers for immune sequencing clone quantification. Study-wide results and caveats: In a background of about 1 million naive cells, spiked Jurkat TCR RNA from one cell was reportedly detectable.

This clonotype came up many times. Its antigen remains unidentified. Preparation of the bulk TCR libraries relied on previously described methods and listed TCR primers. TCRdb reprocessed the PCR reads via MiXCR and lists one record per CDR3 protein. This repertoire shows roughly 40,000 distinct CDR3 sequences, nearly 25% found once; its top ten account for around 0.97%. Isolation of naive CD8 T cells was achieved by sorting on a CD8+CD4-CCR7+CD45RA+ phenotype. Per the germline V gene, CDR1 is SEHNR and CDR2 is FQNEAQ (reference sequence). Deletions cut 3 bases from V and 1 base from J, with 8 bases between. The CDR3 runs 14 residues.

The TCR was taken from a human donor in good health. Some libraries in this study had Jurkat cell RNA spiked in. The sequencing sample was made of naive CD8+ T cells from blood, with Jurkat cell RNA spiked in. Specified subset: FACS-sorted CD8+CD4-CCR7+CD45RA+ naive T cells. This sequence joins TRBV7-9 and TRBJ2-3; possibly TRBD1 for D (6 bases). Here the CDR3 DNA reads TGTGCCAGCAGCTTGCCAGGGGGCACAGATACGCAGTATTTT. It encodes CASSLPGGTDTQYF. Full variable domain (outside the CDR3, taken from reference TRBV7-9 and TRBJ2-3): DTGVSQNPRHKITKRGQNVTFRCDPISEHNRLYWYRQTLGQGPEFLTYFQNEAQLEKSRLLSDRFSAERPKGSFSTLEIQRTEQGDSAMYLCASSLPGGTDTQYFGPGTRLTVL.